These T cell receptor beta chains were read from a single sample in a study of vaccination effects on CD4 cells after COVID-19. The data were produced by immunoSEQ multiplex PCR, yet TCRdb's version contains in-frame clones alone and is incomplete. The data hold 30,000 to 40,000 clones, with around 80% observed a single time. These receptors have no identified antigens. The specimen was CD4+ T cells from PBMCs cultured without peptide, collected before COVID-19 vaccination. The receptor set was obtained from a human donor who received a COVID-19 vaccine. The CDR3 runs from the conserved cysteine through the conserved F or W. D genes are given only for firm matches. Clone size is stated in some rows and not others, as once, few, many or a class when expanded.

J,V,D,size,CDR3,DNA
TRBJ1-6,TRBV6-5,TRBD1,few,CASRPDRGSSPLHF,TGTGCCAGCAGACCGGACAGGGGAAGTTCACCCCTCCACTTT
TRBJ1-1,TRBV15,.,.,CATSRGTDTEAFF,TGTGCCACCAGCAGAGGGACCGATACAGAAGCTTTCTTT
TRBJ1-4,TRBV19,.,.,CASSREQIRENEKLFF,TGTGCCAGTAGTAGAGAACAGATAAGGGAGAATGAAAAACTGTTTTTT
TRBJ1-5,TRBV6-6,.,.,CASSYVRGGNQPQHF,TGTGCCAGCAGTTACGTAAGGGGCGGCAATCAGCCCCAGCATTTT
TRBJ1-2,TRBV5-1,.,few,CASSLGQAEYGYTF,TGCGCCAGCAGCTTGGGACAGGCGGAGTATGGCTACACCTTC
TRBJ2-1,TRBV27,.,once,CASSQTYNEQFF,TGTGCCAGCAGCCAGACTTACAATGAGCAGTTCTTC
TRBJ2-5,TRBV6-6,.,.,CASAPGGLQETQYF,TGTGCCAGCGCCCCGGGTGGCCTCCAAGAGACCCAGTACTTC
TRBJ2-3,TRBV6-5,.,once,CASSYHTAGGVDTQYF,TGTGCCAGCAGTTACCACACCGCAGGGGGGGTGGATACGCAGTATTTT
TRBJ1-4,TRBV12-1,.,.,CASIGLQGGDEKLFF,TGTGCCAGCATCGGATTACAGGGGGGGGATGAAAAACTGTTTTTT
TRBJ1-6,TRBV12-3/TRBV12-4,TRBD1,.,CASTRDRDSPLHF,TGTGCCAGCACCCGGGACAGGGATTCACCCCTCCACTTT
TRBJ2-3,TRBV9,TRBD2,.,CASSVGGGYNTQYF,TGTGCCAGCAGCGTAGGGGGGGGATATAATACGCAGTATTTT
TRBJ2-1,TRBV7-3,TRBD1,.,CASSLKGGTGRNEQFF,TGTGCCAGCAGCTTAAAAGGGGGGACAGGGAGGAATGAGCAGTTCTTC
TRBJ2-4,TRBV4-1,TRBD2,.,CASSQGTSGGENIQYF,TGCGCCAGCAGCCAGGGGACTAGCGGGGGTGAAAACATTCAGTACTTC
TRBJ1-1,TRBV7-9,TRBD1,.,CASSDRGNTEAFF,TGTGCCAGCAGTGACAGGGGGAACACTGAAGCTTTCTTT
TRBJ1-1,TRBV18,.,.,CASSPMSFTTNRKEAFF,TGTGCCAGCTCACCGATGTCTTTCACCACGAACAGGAAAGAAGCTTTCTTT
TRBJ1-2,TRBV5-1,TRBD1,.,CASKLETGGASYYGYTF,TGCGCCAGCAAGCTCGAGACAGGGGGCGCGTCATACTATGGCTACACCTTC
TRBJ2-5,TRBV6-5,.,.,CASREGGRETQYF,TGTGCCAGCAGGGAGGGGGGTCGGGAGACCCAGTACTTC
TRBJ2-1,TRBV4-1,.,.,CASSQDLGASYNEQFF,TGCGCCAGCAGCCAAGATCTGGGGGCCTCCTACAATGAGCAGTTCTTC
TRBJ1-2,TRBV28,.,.,CASIDGQALSVRGYTF,TGTGCCAGCATCGACGGGCAGGCTCTTTCTGTTCGTGGCTACACCTTC
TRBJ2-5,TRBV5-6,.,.,CASGPTGRQETQYF,TGTGCCAGCGGCCCAACCGGGAGACAAGAGACCCAGTACTTC
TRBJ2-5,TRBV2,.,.,CASSAAGSGATQYF,TGTGCCAGCAGTGCGGCAGGTTCGGGGGCGACCCAGTACTTC
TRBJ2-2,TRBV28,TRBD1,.,CASSLSRGLNTGELFF,TGTGCCAGCAGCCTAAGCAGGGGGCTAAACACCGGGGAGCTGTTTTTT
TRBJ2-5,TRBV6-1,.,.,CASSEAPDFGETQYF,TGTGCCAGCAGTGAAGCCCCGGACTTCGGCGAGACCCAGTACTTC
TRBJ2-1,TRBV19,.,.,CASSPSRGPYNEQFF,TGTGCCAGTAGTCCCTCGCGGGGACCCTACAATGAGCAGTTCTTC
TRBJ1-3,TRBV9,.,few,CASSVSRTGNTIYF,TGTGCCAGCAGCGTCAGTAGGACTGGAAACACCATATATTTT
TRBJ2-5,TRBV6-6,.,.,CASKTSEETQYF,TGTGCCAGCAAAACTAGTGAGGAGACCCAGTACTTC
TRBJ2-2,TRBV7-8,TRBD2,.,CASSFRVAGETGELFF,TGTGCCAGCAGCTTTCGGGTAGCGGGGGAAACCGGGGAGCTGTTTTTT
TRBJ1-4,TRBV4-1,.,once,CASSRTTVGYGEKLFF,TGCGCCAGCAGCCGGACAACGGTGGGGTACGGTGAAAAACTGTTTTTT
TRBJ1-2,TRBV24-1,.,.,CATRKQEPYGYTF,TGTGCCACCAGAAAACAAGAACCCTATGGCTACACCTTC
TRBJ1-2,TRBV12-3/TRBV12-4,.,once,CASSFAGGRGYTF,TGTGCCAGCAGTTTTGCGGGGGGTCGGGGCTACACCTTC
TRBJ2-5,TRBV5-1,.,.,CASSQGHQETQYF,TGCGCCAGCAGCCAGGGCCACCAAGAGACCCAGTACTTC
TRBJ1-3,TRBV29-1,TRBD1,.,CSVWTGNTIYF,TGCAGCGTTTGGACAGGGAACACCATATATTTT
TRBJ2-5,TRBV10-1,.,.,CASSPGRLGQRETQYF,TGCGCCAGCAGCCCGGGGAGATTGGGTCAGCGAGAGACCCAGTACTTC
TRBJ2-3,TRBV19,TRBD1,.,CASSKNSAWTGNTDTQYF,TGTGCCAGTAGTAAGAATTCTGCGTGGACAGGGAACACAGATACGCAGTATTTT
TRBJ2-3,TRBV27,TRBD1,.,CASSSYPGQGENTDTQYF,TGTGCCAGCAGTTCATACCCAGGACAGGGGGAGAACACAGATACGCAGTATTTT
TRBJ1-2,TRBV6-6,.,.,CASRTTGTALSHGYTF,TGTGCCAGCAGAACCACCGGGACTGCACTCTCCCATGGCTACACCTTC
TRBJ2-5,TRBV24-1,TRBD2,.,CATSDPSTPTSGGAETQYF,TGTGCCACCAGTGATCCCTCGACCCCGACTAGCGGGGGGGCAGAGACCCAGTACTTC
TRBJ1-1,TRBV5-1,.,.,CASHGQEGVTTEAFF,TGCGCCAGCCATGGCCAGGAGGGCGTTACAACTGAAGCTTTCTTT
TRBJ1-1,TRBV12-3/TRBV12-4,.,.,CASSTFLNTEAFF,TGTGCCAGCAGTACCTTCCTGAACACTGAAGCTTTCTTT
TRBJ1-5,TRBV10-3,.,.,CAISERGSNQPQHF,TGTGCCATCAGTGAGCGCGGAAGCAATCAGCCCCAGCATTTT
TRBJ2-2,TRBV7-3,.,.,CASSLRGAQNTGELFF,TGTGCCAGCAGCTTAAGGGGGGCCCAGAACACCGGGGAGCTGTTTTTT
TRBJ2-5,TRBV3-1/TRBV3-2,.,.,CASSHRWETQYF,TGTGCCAGCAGCCATCGCTGGGAGACCCAGTACTTC
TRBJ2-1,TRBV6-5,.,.,CASSPGLNYNEQFF,TGTGCCAGCAGTCCGGGACTGAACTACAATGAGCAGTTCTTC
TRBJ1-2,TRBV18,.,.,CASSPPAGRYGYTF,TGTGCCAGCTCACCCCCCGCAGGCCGCTATGGCTACACCTTC
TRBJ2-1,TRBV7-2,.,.,CASSLAGLSYNEQFF,TGTGCCAGCAGCTTGGCGGGACTCTCCTACAATGAGCAGTTCTTC